The entry that follows covers one TCR beta chain sequence. CDR1 is SQVTM, CDR2 ANQGSEA, per germline. V was pared by 4 bases and J by 2 bases, with 19 bases between. This CDR3 comprises 16 residues. The source of the sample is a study of blood T cell repertoires in COVID-19. Study details: Some COVID-19 samples were acute and others convalescent; all came from the United States, Italy and Spain.

In the original workflow: Nucleated cell number was recorded as an estimate derived from reference gene primer amplification. Assay used: immunoSEQ multiplex PCR; TCRdb lists only in-frame clones, some missing. The DNA was the basis for D and trimming; V, J and clone size are from that table. The sample lists around 300,000 clones, around nine tenths occurring once. Cohort allocation depended upon clinical history that participants reported. Donors of Cohort 3 who recovered were those that had two negative PCRs, clearance, or symptom resolution. This receptor was obtained from a middle-aged woman who had recovered from COVID-19. Sequencing was done on a sample of PBMCs or T cells enriched from blood (not recorded which). The rearrangement joins TRBV29-1 to TRBJ2-3; D is unclear. The CDR3 here is CSVGPQPTKNTDTQYF. For the CDR3, the DNA is TGCAGCGTTGGACCACAGCCGACCAAGAACACAGATACGCAGTATTTT.